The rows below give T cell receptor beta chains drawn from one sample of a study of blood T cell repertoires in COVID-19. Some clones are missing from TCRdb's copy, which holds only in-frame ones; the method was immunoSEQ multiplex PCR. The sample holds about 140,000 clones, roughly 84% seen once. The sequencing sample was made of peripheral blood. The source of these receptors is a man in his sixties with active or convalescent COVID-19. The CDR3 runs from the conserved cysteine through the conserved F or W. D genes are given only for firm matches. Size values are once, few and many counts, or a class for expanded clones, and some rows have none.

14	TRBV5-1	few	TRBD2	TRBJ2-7	CASSLETSYHEQYF	TGCGCCAGCAGCTTGGAGACTAGCTACCACGAGCAGTACTTC
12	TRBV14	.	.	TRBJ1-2	CASSPGGSGYTF	TGTGCCAGCAGCCCTGGGGGCAGTGGCTACACCTTC
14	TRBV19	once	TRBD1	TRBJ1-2	CASGKTGAGYGYTF	TGTGCCAGTGGAAAGACAGGGGCTGGCTATGGCTACACCTTC
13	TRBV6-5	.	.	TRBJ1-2	CASSPQAGYGYTF	TGTGCCAGCAGTCCCCAAGCGGGGTATGGCTACACCTTC
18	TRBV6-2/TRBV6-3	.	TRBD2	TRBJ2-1	CASSYGSASGSSYNEQFF	TGTGCCAGCAGTTACGGGAGCGCTAGCGGGAGCTCCTACAATGAGCAGTTCTTC
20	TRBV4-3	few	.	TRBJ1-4	CASSRSDTAVLSSAYEKLFF	TGCGCCAGCAGCCGCTCCGATACGGCGGTCCTTTCGAGTGCCTATGAAAAACTGTTTTTT
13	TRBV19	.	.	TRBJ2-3	CASRQDAIDTQYF	TGTGCCAGTAGACAGGATGCGATAGATACGCAGTATTTT
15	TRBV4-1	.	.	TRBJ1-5	CASSQVFQGNQPQHF	TGCGCCAGCAGCCAAGTGTTCCAGGGGAATCAGCCCCAGCATTTT
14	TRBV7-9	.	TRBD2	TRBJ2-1	CASSWDYSYNEQFF	TGTGCCAGCAGCTGGGACTACTCCTACAATGAGCAGTTCTTC
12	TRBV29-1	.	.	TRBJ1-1	CSAGPRNTEAFF	TGCAGCGCGGGACCGAGGAACACTGAAGCTTTCTTT
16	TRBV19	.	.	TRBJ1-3	CASSVPPLAAGNTIYF	TGTGCCAGTAGTGTCCCCCCCCTTGCCGCGGGAAACACCATATATTTT
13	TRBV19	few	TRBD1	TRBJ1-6	CASRTGATSPLHF	TGTGCCAGTAGGACAGGGGCCACGTCACCCCTCCACTTT
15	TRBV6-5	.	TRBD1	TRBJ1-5	CASSPDRASNQPQHF	TGTGCCAGCAGCCCGGACAGGGCCAGCAATCAGCCCCAGCATTTT
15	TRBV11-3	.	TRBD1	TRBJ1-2	CASSLALQGADGYTF	TGTGCCAGCAGCTTAGCCCTACAGGGGGCAGACGGCTACACCTTC
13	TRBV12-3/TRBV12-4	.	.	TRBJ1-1	CASSFAVNTEAFF	TGTGCCAGCAGTTTTGCGGTGAACACTGAAGCTTTCTTT
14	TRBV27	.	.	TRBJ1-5	CASSFSGSSQPQHF	TGTGCCAGCAGTTTTTCAGGGTCCAGTCAGCCCCAGCATTTT
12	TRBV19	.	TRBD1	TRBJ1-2	CASIGTGRGYTF	TGTGCCAGTATTGGGACAGGGAGAGGCTACACCTTC
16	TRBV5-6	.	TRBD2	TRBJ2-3	CASSFRTSARTDTQYF	TGTGCCAGCAGCTTCAGGACTAGCGCTCGAACAGATACGCAGTATTTT
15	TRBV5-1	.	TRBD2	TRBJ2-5	CASSLQRGVQETQYF	TGCGCCAGCAGCTTGCAGCGGGGGGTACAAGAGACCCAGTACTTC
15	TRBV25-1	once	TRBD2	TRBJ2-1	CASSEPGRPYNEQFF	TGTGCCAGCAGTGAGCCCGGGAGGCCCTACAATGAGCAGTTCTTC
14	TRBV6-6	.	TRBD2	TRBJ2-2	CASSPQREPGELFF	TGTGCCAGCAGCCCACAGCGGGAGCCCGGGGAGCTGTTTTTT
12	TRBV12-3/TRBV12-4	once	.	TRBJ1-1	CASSQVSTEAFF	TGTGCCAGCAGCCAGGTTTCCACTGAAGCTTTCTTT
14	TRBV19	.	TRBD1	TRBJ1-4	CASRKGQGDEKLFF	TGTGCCAGTAGGAAGGGACAGGGAGACGAAAAACTGTTTTTT
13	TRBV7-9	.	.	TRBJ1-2	CASSLDRGWGYTF	TGTGCCAGCAGCTTAGATAGGGGATGGGGCTACACCTTC
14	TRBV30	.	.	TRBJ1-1	CAWSLGASQTEAFF	TGTGCCTGGAGTTTGGGGGCGAGTCAGACTGAAGCTTTCTTT
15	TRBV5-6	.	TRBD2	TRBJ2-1	CASTLERGVYNEQFF	TGTGCCAGCACCCTCGAGCGGGGGGTATACAATGAGCAGTTCTTC
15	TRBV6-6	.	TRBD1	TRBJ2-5	CASSYSGTGRETQYF	TGTGCCAGCAGTTACTCAGGGACAGGGAGGGAGACCCAGTACTTC
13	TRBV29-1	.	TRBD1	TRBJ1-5	CSVSGTGNQPQHF	TGCAGCGTTTCCGGGACAGGTAATCAGCCCCAGCATTTT